These T cell receptor beta chains were read from a single sample in a study of response to subunit inactivated influenza vaccine. TCRdb passed the RT-PCR reads through MiXCR, listing each CDR3 protein once. This sample yields 600,000 to 850,000 distinct CDR3 sequences, of which 14% are seen a single time; approximately 7.6% belongs to the top ten. The sequencing here drew on PBMCs from blood, taken around 14 days before vaccination. The receptors originated from a man between 45 and 60 years old who received an inactivated influenza vaccine. The CDR3 runs from the conserved cysteine through the conserved F or W. The order of the fields is D gene, J gene, CDR3 length, clone size, V gene, CDR3 DNA, CDR3 protein. A D gene is named only where the DNA matches it firmly. Where a row states a size, it is once, few, many or the class of an expanded clone; other rows omit it.

-,TRBJ2-7,14,many,TRBV28,TGTGCCAGCAGTTTTGCACGGAGCTCCTACGAGCAGTACTTC,CASSFARSSYEQYF
-,TRBJ1-5,15,-,TRBV6-1,TGTGCCAGCAGCATGGACGGGAACCGCAATCAGCCCCAGCATTTT,CASSMDGNRNQPQHF
-,TRBJ2-5,16,-,TRBV3-1,TGTGCCAGCAGCCAAGATCAGGCGGGGGCTCGAGAGACCCAGTACTTC,CASSQDQAGARETQYF
-,TRBJ2-7,16,-,TRBV14,TGTGCCAGCAGCCAAGCGGGTTGGAGGGGGACGTACGAGCAGTACTTC,CASSQAGWRGTYEQYF
TRBD1,TRBJ2-7,14,many,TRBV6-1,TGTGCCAGCAGCAACGACAGGGGGGCCTACGAGCAGTACTTC,CASSNDRGAYEQYF
-,TRBJ2-5,15,many,TRBV12-3/TRBV12-4,TGTGCCAGCAGTTTACGAATGGAGTACCAAGAGACCCAGTACTTC,CASSLRMEYQETQYF
-,TRBJ1-5,15,-,TRBV21-1,TGTGCCAGCAGCCCCCTTACCCTGCTAGGTCAGCCCCAGCATTTT,CASSPLTLLGQPQHF
-,TRBJ2-2,16,few,TRBV18,TGTGCCAGCTCACCCTCGGACGGAGGGAACACCGGGGAGCTGTTTTTT,CASSPSDGGNTGELFF
TRBD1,TRBJ2-7,14,-,TRBV28,TGTGCCAGCAGCGAAACATGGACAGGCTACGAGCAGTACTTC,CASSETWTGYEQYF
TRBD1,TRBJ1-1,14,-,TRBV9,TGTGCCAGCAGCGTCGAACCGGGACAGGGGAGGGCTTTCTTT,CASSVEPGQGRAFF
-,TRBJ1-6,16,many,TRBV10-3,TGTGCCATCAGTGAGGGGACGGCTTGGGGGTATTCACCCCTCCACTTT,CAISEGTAWGYSPLHF
-,TRBJ2-3,15,many,TRBV7-2,TGTGCCAGCACACCGAGGCGGTCTAGCACAGATACGCAGTATTTT,CASTPRRSSTDTQYF
-,TRBJ2-2,12,-,TRBV7-2,TGTGCCAGCAGCTTAGTAGTCGGGGAGCTGTTTTTT,CASSLVVGELFF
TRBD2,TRBJ2-1,15,few,TRBV10-3,TGTGCCATAGGACTAGCGGGAGGAGCCTACAATGAGCAGTTCTTC,CAIGLAGGAYNEQFF
-,TRBJ2-4,11,many,TRBV20-1,TGCAGTGCTAAGGGTGAGGCACAAGGCTACTTC,CSAKGEAQGYF
-,TRBJ2-7,15,few,TRBV19,TGTGCCAGTAGCATATCTGGGGGACACTCCTACGAGCAGTACTTC,CASSISGGHSYEQYF
TRBD1,TRBJ2-7,16,few,TRBV14,TGTGCCAGCAGCCAAGACTGGGGGACAGGGCCCTACGAGCAGTACTTC,CASSQDWGTGPYEQYF
TRBD2,TRBJ2-7,14,-,TRBV10-3,TGTGCCATCAGTGAACTAGCGGGGGGAAACGAGCAGTACTTC,CAISELAGGNEQYF
TRBD2,TRBJ2-7,16,-,TRBV28,TGTGCCAGCAGTTCCCGAGCGGGAGGCGGATCCTACGAGCAGTACTTC,CASSSRAGGGSYEQYF
TRBD2,TRBJ2-4,15,few,TRBV7-2,TGTGCCAGCAGCTTAGGAGGCGGGAGGGAAAACATTCAGTACTTC,CASSLGGGRENIQYF
TRBD1,TRBJ2-5,12,-,TRBV6-2/TRBV6-3,TGTGCCAGCAGTAGGGACAGAGGGACCCAGTACTTC,CASSRDRGTQYF
TRBD2,TRBJ2-1,16,-,TRBV7-9,TGTGCCAGCAGCTTCCTGGGTAGCGGGGACTACAATGAGCAGTTCTTC,CASSFLGSGDYNEQFF
TRBD1,TRBJ2-1,16,many,TRBV5-1,TGCGCCAGCAGCTGGACCGGGACAGGGGCAAACAATGAGCAGTTCTTC,CASSWTGTGANNEQFF
TRBD2,TRBJ2-7,14,few,TRBV12-3/TRBV12-4,TGTGCCAGCAGTTTACTGGCGGGAGCTGCCGAGCAGTACTTC,CASSLLAGAAEQYF
-,TRBJ2-1,12,-,TRBV12-3/TRBV12-4,TGTGCCAGCAGGGGGGCCCCTTATGAGCAGTTCTTC,CASRGAPYEQFF
-,TRBJ2-5,10,many,TRBV29-1,TGCAGCGTTCACGGGAAGACCCAGTACTTC,CSVHGKTQYF
-,TRBJ1-2,16,many,TRBV20-1,TGCAGTGCTAGGTCACTAGGGGCGCCGAGTAACTATGGCTACACCTTC,CSARSLGAPSNYGYTF
-,TRBJ2-1,13,many,TRBV3-1,TGTGCCAGCAGCCAAGTCCGTACAGGTGAGCAGTTCTTC,CASSQVRTGEQFF
TRBD1,TRBJ2-3,22,many,TRBV4-1,TGCGCCAGCAGCCAAGATTGGCCGGACAGGGGGCAGGGCCCGGCGGAAACAGATACGCAGTATTTT,CASSQDWPDRGQGPAETDTQYF
-,TRBJ2-7,15,few,TRBV24-1,TGTGCCACCAGTGATCCCCGGGACAATCCCTACGAGCAGTACTTC,CATSDPRDNPYEQYF
TRBD2,TRBJ2-7,15,-,TRBV5-8,TGTGCCAGCAGCTTTCCTGGGACTAGCGGGTTTCCCCAGTACTTC,CASSFPGTSGFPQYF
-,TRBJ2-1,15,few,TRBV9,TGTGCCAGCAGCGTCGGCTCGGACTTCTACAATGAGCAGTTCTTC,CASSVGSDFYNEQFF
TRBD1,TRBJ1-5,16,few,TRBV20-1,TGCAGTGCTACAAAAGGGGGGACAGGCTTCAATCAGCCCCAGCATTTT,CSATKGGTGFNQPQHF
TRBD2,TRBJ2-1,12,few,TRBV29-1,TGCAGCGTGCCGGGAGGCTACAATGAGCAGTTCTTC,CSVPGGYNEQFF
TRBD2,TRBJ2-1,14,few,TRBV30,TGTGCCTGGAGTGTGGGACTAGTCTCGGTTGAGCAGTTCTTC,CAWSVGLVSVEQFF
TRBD1,TRBJ1-2,19,-,TRBV7-6,TGTGCCAGCAGCGTCCTCCGGGGACAGGGGCCCCTTGGGATCTATGGCTACACCTTC,CASSVLRGQGPLGIYGYTF
TRBD1,TRBJ2-7,16,-,TRBV24-1,TGTGCCACCAGTGAGTCCCCGGGACAGGGCCGCTACGAGCAGTACTTC,CATSESPGQGRYEQYF
-,TRBJ2-3,15,few,TRBV20-1,TGCAGTGCTAGTCTAGCAGTAGGGAGCACAGATACGCAGTATTTT,CSASLAVGSTDTQYF
TRBD2,TRBJ2-7,15,-,TRBV15,TGTGCCACCAGCAGAGAACGGGCGGGAGCCTACGAGCAGTACTTC,CATSRERAGAYEQYF
TRBD1,TRBJ1-4,11,few,TRBV20-1,TGCAGTGCTAGAAGACAGGGCAAACTGTTTTTT,CSARRQGKLFF
-,TRBJ2-7,15,-,TRBV2,TGTGCCAGCGCCGTCGAACTAATAGGGTGGGACCCTCAGTACTTC,CASAVELIGWDPQYF
-,TRBJ2-7,14,many,TRBV28,TGTGCCAGCAGTCCCGGCCTGGTTTTTTCCGAGCAGTACTTC,CASSPGLVFSEQYF
-,TRBJ2-3,16,-,TRBV5-1,TGCGCCAGCAGCTTGGGAAGGGGGGAGGCCACAGATACGCAGTATTTT,CASSLGRGEATDTQYF
TRBD1,TRBJ1-1,14,-,TRBV7-2,TGTGCCAGCAGCTACCAAACAGGGGACACTGAAGCTTTCTTT,CASSYQTGDTEAFF
-,TRBJ2-1,14,few,TRBV10-3,TGTGCCATCAGTGTGGGGGCTACGCAGAATGAGCAGTTCTTC,CAISVGATQNEQFF
-,TRBJ2-7,16,-,TRBV27,TGTGCCAGCAGAGCCCAGATGGGCGCGGTCTCCTACGAGCAGTACTTC,CASRAQMGAVSYEQYF
-,TRBJ2-1,13,-,TRBV5-1,TGCGCCAGCAGCTACCGACAGGAGGGTGAGCAGTTCTTC,CASSYRQEGEQFF
-,TRBJ1-5,15,few,TRBV10-3,TGTGCCATCAGTGATAGAGGCGCGGGAGAACAGCCCCAGCATTTT,CAISDRGAGEQPQHF
-,TRBJ2-3,17,many,TRBV24-1,TGTGCCACCAGTGGCCCAGGACCGAACCCTAGCACAGATACGCAGTATTTT,CATSGPGPNPSTDTQYF
-,TRBJ2-7,17,-,TRBV7-9,TGTGCCAGCAGCCACGGACAATCAGCCGAGGGGACCTACGAGCAGTACTTC,CASSHGQSAEGTYEQYF
-,TRBJ2-2,16,few,TRBV7-9,TGTGCCAGCAGCTTATGGATCGGGGCGAACACCGGGGAGCTGTTTTTT,CASSLWIGANTGELFF
TRBD1,TRBJ1-2,16,few,TRBV7-2,TGTGCCAGCAGCTTAGGCCCGGACAGGGGATTTGATGGCTACACCTTC,CASSLGPDRGFDGYTF
-,TRBJ2-3,13,few,TRBV6-2/TRBV6-3,TGTGCCAGCAGTTACTCGAGAAAAGATACGCAGTATTTT,CASSYSRKDTQYF
-,TRBJ2-4,13,-,TRBV6-1,TGTGCCAGCTGGACTCCGACAGGTTCAATTCAGTACTTC,CASWTPTGSIQYF
-,TRBJ2-5,15,few,TRBV6-2/TRBV6-3,TGTGCCAGCAGTTACGCCGGACTGGGCGGGGAGACCCAGTACTTC,CASSYAGLGGETQYF
-,TRBJ2-7,13,many,TRBV28,TGTGCCAGCAGTATAACTCCCTCCTACGAGCAGTACTTC,CASSITPSYEQYF
-,TRBJ2-7,13,few,TRBV27,TGTGCCAGCCGGGAGAGGCACTCGTACGAGCAGTACTTC,CASRERHSYEQYF
-,TRBJ1-5,13,-,TRBV20-1,TGCAGTGCGGCAGGGGCCTTCAATCAGCCCCAGCATTTT,CSAAGAFNQPQHF
TRBD1,TRBJ1-5,15,few,TRBV7-2,TGTGCCAGCAGCCTTATCAAGGGGGCCAATCAGCCCCAGCATTTT,CASSLIKGANQPQHF
TRBD2,TRBJ2-3,16,-,TRBV11-2,TGTGCCAGCAGCTGGGGACTAGCGGGGACTAAGCATACGCAGTATTTT,CASSWGLAGTKHTQYF